This T cell receptor beta chain appears in the sequencing data of a study of CD8 T cells in Susac syndrome. TEMRA cells were enriched by FACS, while CD8+ and CD4+ T cells were obtained through a negative isolation that was performed magnetically. Reverse transcription of about 0.45 to 1 ug RNA was performed with random hexamers. An immunoSEQ multiplex PCR generated amplified TCR beta CDR3 products spanning 54 Vbeta and 13 Jbeta. MiXCR was run by TCRdb on the immunoSEQ multiplex PCR reads, yielding one entry per CDR3 protein. The sample records about 140,000 distinct CDR3 sequences, 85% to 95% being singletons. The V gene's germline CDR1 is SNHLY and CDR2 FYNNEI. Deletions cut 7 bases from V and 4 bases from J, with 13 bases between. The CDR3 is 13 residues long.

This receptor was obtained from a human donor with Susac syndrome. The chain employs TRBV2 and TRBJ2-5, with D maybe TRBD2 (5 bases). The sequencing input was CD4+ T cells from PBMCs. The CDR3: CASTRGSGETQYF. In DNA, the CDR3 is TGTGCCAGCACCCGGGGTAGTGGAGAGACCCAGTACTTC.